The clone carrying this T cell receptor beta chain turned up a few times. This sample is part of a study of T cells in tumors after PD-1 blockade. The overall study: During anti-PD-1 treatment, some patients continued daily vismodegib 150 mg.

The method was immunoSEQ multiplex PCR; TCRdb's version includes in-frame clones alone and lacks a portion of them. The sample includes 9,000 to 15,000 clones, over 55% of them seen just once. Tumor biopsies came from the same primary tumor site before and after PD-1 blockade. V was pared by 6 bases and J by 9 bases, with 12 bases between. This CDR3 has 13 residues. This clonotype was obtained from a human donor with basal cell carcinoma. The sequencing here drew on tumor tissue, taken before anti-PD-1 treatment. The chain carries TRBV12-3 or TRBV12-4 and TRBJ2-6; no reliable D call. The CDR3 loop reads CASSSHVDNVLTF. Here the CDR3 DNA reads TGTGCCAGCAGCTCACACGTGGACAACGTCCTGACTTTC.